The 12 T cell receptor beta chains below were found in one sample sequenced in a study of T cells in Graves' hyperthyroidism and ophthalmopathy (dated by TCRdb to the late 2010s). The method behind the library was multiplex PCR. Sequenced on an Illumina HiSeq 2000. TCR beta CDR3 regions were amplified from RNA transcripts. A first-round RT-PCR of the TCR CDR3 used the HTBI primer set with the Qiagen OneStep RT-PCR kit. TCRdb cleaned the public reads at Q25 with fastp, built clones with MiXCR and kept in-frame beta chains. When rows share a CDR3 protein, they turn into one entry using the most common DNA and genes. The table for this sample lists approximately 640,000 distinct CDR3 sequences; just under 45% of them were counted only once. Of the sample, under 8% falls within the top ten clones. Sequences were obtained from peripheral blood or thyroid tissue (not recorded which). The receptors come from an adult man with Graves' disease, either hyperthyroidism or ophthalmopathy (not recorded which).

For the CDR3, the DNA is TGTGCCAGCAAACAGGGGGGTAACACTGAAGCTTTCTTT. This gives the protein CASKQGGNTEAFF. The chain has TRBV2 and TRBJ1-1, with 8 bases lining up with TRBD1. This CDR3 contains 13 residues. The J segment lost 2 bases and the V segment lost 7 bases, leaving 3 bases of the junction unmatched. Germline-derived CDR1 and CDR2 are SNHLY and FYNNEI.

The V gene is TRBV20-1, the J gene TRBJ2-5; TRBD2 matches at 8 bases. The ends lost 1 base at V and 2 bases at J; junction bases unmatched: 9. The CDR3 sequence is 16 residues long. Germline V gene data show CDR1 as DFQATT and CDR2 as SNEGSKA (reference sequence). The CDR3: CSARAPILAVQETQYF. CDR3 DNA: TGCAGTGCTAGAGCCCCAATACTAGCGGTGCAAGAGACCCAGTACTTC.

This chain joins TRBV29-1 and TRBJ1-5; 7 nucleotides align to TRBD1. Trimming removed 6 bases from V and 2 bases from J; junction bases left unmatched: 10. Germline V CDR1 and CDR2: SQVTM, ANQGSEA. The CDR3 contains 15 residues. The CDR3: CSVRTGDSGNQPQHF. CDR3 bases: TGCAGCGTGAGGACTGGGGACAGCGGCAATCAGCCCCAGCATTTT.

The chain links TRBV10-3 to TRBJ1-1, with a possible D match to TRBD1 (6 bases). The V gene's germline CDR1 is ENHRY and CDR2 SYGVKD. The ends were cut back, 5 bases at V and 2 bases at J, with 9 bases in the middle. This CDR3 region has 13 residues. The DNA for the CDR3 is TGTGCCATCAGTCAACAGGGAAACACTGAAGCTTTCTTT. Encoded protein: CAISQQGNTEAFF.

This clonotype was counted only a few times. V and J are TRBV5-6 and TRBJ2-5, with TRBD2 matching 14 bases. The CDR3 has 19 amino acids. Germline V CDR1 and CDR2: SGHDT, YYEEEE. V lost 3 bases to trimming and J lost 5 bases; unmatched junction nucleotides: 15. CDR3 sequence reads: CASSSPAGTSGGDGETQYF. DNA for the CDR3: TGTGCCAGCAGCTCCCCCGCCGGGACTAGCGGGGGTGACGGGGAGACCCAGTACTTC. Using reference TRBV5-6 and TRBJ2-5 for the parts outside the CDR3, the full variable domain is DAGVTQSPTHLIKTRGQQVTLRCSPKSGHDTVSWYQQALGQGPQFIFQYYEEEERQRGNFPDRFSGHQFPNYSSELNVNALLLGDSALYLCASSSPAGTSGGDGETQYFGPGTRLLVL.

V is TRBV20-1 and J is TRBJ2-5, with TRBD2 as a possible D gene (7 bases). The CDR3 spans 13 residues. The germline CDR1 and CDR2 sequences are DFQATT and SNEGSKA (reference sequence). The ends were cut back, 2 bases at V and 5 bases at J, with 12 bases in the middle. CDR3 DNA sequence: TGCAGTGCTAGAAAGGGGGGAGGGGAGACCCAGTACTTC. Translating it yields CSARKGGGETQYF.

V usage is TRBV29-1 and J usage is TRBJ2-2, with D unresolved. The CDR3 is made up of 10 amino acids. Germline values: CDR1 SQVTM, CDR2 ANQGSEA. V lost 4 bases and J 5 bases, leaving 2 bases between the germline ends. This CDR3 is CSVATGELFF. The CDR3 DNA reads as TGCAGCGTTGCTACCGGGGAGCTGTTTTTT.

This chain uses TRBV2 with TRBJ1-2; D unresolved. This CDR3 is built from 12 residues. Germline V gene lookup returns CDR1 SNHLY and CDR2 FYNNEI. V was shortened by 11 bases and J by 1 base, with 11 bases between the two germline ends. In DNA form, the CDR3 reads TGTGCCCGAGAGTGGCTTAACTATGGCTACACCTTC. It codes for CAREWLNYGYTF.

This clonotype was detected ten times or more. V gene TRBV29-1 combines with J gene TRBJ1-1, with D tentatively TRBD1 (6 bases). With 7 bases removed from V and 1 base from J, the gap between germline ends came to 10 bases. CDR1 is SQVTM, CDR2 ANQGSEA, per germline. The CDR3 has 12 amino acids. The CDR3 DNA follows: TGCAGCGCAGGGGCACCGAACACTGAAGCTTTCTTT. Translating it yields CSAGAPNTEAFF.

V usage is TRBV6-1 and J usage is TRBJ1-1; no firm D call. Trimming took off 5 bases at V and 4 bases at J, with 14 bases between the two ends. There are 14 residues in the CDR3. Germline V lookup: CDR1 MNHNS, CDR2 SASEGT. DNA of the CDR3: TGTGCCAGCAGTTTCAGTAGGACGGGCACTGAAGCTTTCTTT. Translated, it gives CASSFSRTGTEAFF.

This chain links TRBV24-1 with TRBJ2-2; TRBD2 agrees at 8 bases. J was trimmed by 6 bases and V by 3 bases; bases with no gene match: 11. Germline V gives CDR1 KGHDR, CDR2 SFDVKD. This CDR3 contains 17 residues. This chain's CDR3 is CATSDAGLRGGSGELFF. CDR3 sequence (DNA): TGTGCCACCAGTGATGCGGGACTCCGGGGGGGGTCCGGGGAGCTGTTTTTT.

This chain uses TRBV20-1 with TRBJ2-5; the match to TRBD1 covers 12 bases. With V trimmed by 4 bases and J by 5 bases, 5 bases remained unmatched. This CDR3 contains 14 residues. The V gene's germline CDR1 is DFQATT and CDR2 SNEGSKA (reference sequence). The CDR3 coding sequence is TGCAGTGCTACGGGACAGGGGGCGTGGGAGACCCAGTACTTC. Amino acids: CSATGQGAWETQYF.